Listed below are T cell receptor beta chains from one sample, sequenced in a study of response to subunit inactivated influenza vaccine. TCRdb ran MiXCR on the RT-PCR reads and lists one entry per CDR3 protein. The data hold 500,000 to 550,000 distinct CDR3 sequences, with about 8% observed a single time. The starting material was PBMCs from blood, obtained roughly 24 months after vaccination. These receptors came from a man between 45 and 75 years old who received an inactivated influenza vaccine. Each CDR3 is given with its conserved first and last residue. D genes are given only for firm matches. Only part of the rows carry a size: once, few, many, or a class if the clone is expanded.

>TRBV29-1|TRBJ2-3|few|NA
TGCAGCGCCGTACCCGACCCAGATACGCAGTATTTT
CSAVPDPDTQYF
>TRBV12-3/TRBV12-4|TRBJ2-7|many|NA
TGTGCCAGCAGTTTAGCGCGGTTCTCCCCCATTTCGGGAGCTGCCTACGAGCAGTACTTC
CASSLARFSPISGAAYEQYF
>TRBV7-2|TRBJ2-2|few|NA
TGTGCCAGCAGCTTAGCGCGGCGTACCGGGGAGCTGTTTTTT
CASSLARRTGELFF
>TRBV6-5|TRBJ2-7|NA|NA
TGTGCCAGCAGTTACGGTGGACTGAGCCACGAGCAGTACTTC
CASSYGGLSHEQYF
>TRBV6-5|TRBJ2-6|NA|NA
TGTGCCAGCAGTCACGGGACAACTGGGGCCAACGTCCTGACTTTC
CASSHGTTGANVLTF
>TRBV4-2|TRBJ2-5|many|TRBD1
TGTGCCAGCAGCCAGGCCGGGACAGGGGTAGAGACCCAGTACTTC
CASSQAGTGVETQYF
>TRBV2|TRBJ2-7|few|NA
TGTGCCAGCACTTTGCCCAGTAGCTCCTACGAGCAGTACTTC
CASTLPSSSYEQYF
>TRBV30|TRBJ2-1|few|NA
TGTGCCTGGAGTCGGCCTAGATCACTGCAGTTCTTC
CAWSRPRSLQFF
>TRBV11-2|TRBJ2-7|few|TRBD1
TGTGCCAGCAGCCAGACAGGGCTAGGGCAGTACTTC
CASSQTGLGQYF
>TRBV5-1|TRBJ2-7|many|TRBD1
TGCGCCAGCAGCCTCCGGGACAGGGACGAGCAGTACTTC
CASSLRDRDEQYF
>TRBV2|TRBJ2-7|NA|NA
TGTGCCAGCAGTGGGACGGAACACGAGCAGTACTTC
CASSGTEHEQYF
>TRBV2|TRBJ2-5|many|TRBD2
TGTGCCAGCAATCTAGCGGGGGTTCCCAAGACCCAGTACTTC
CASNLAGVPKTQYF
>TRBV30|TRBJ2-2|few|NA
TGTGCCTGGAGTGGGGCGCCGGAGGGAAACACCGGGGAGCTGTTTTTT
CAWSGAPEGNTGELFF
>TRBV6-1|TRBJ1-5|NA|TRBD1
TGTGCCAGCAGTGAAACGGGACAGGGTCATCAGCCCCAGCATTTT
CASSETGQGHQPQHF
>TRBV4-3|TRBJ2-7|few|TRBD2
TGCGCCAGCAGCCGAGCGACTAGCGGTTACGAGCAGTACTTC
CASSRATSGYEQYF
>TRBV4-1|TRBJ2-3|NA|NA
TGCGCCAGCAGCCAAAGGCTTCCAGATACGCAGTATTTT
CASSQRLPDTQYF
>TRBV14|TRBJ2-7|many|NA
TGTGCCAGCAGCCAAGATCCAGTGGGCGAGCAGTACTTC
CASSQDPVGEQYF